Reported below is one TCR beta chain. These data are taken from a study of identifying expanded T cells in peripheral blood. Assay: immunoSEQ multiplex PCR; the TCRdb copy retains only in-frame clones and omits some. The sample includes about 94,000 clones, approximately 88% of them seen just once. After removal of 0 bases from V and 7 bases from J, the junction contained 1 base not matched to a gene. CDR1 and CDR2 from the germline V gene are LGHNA and YSLEER. This CDR3 has 13 amino acids. This clonotype was obtained from a person aged 18 to 75 in good health. Sequencing used blood. The J gene is TRBJ1-2, the V gene TRBV4-3, with 8 nucleotides matching TRBD1. In DNA, the CDR3 is TGCGCCAGCAGCCAAGACAGGGGGCTTGGCTACACCTTC. This translates into CASSQDRGLGYTF.